A single sample is the source of the 22 T cell receptor beta chains below, sequenced in a study of T cell repertoires in cytomegalovirus infection. Each CDR3 protein gets one entry after TCRdb re-called the reads with MiXCR. Found here are around 630,000 distinct CDR3 sequences, roughly 26% of them singletons; the top ten hold roughly 8%. Source material: CD8+ T cells from PBMCs. These receptors were taken from a human donor in good health (CMV status not recorded). Some clones in this sample may be carry-over from other donors' samples.

This clonotype has more than one count but fewer than ten. The gene calls are TRBV12-3 or TRBV12-4 and TRBJ2-1, with 7 bases identical to TRBD1. There are 12 residues in the CDR3. J lost 9 bases, V lost 7 bases, and 6 bases had no gene match. The CDR3 here is CASTHGDSEQFF. CDR3 nucleotides: TGTGCCAGCACCCATGGGGACAGTGAGCAGTTCTTC.

The chain combines TRBV28 with TRBJ1-5, with TRBD1 matching 8 bases. This CDR3 spans 16 amino acids. The V gene end was trimmed by 4 bases and the J gene end by 1 base; junction bases not matched to a gene: 6. CDR1 and CDR2 from the germline V gene are MDHEN and SYDVKM. The CDR3 region has the DNA TGTGCCAGCAGTTCGCCAGGGGGCCACAGCAATCAGCCCCAGCATTTT. It codes for CASSSPGGHSNQPQHF. The variable domain in full, completed from reference TRBV28 and TRBJ1-5, reads DVKVTQSSRYLVKRTGEKVFLECVQDMDHENMFWYRQDPGLGLRLIYFSYDVKMKEKGDIPEGYSVSREKKERFSLILESASTNQTSMYLCASSSPGGHSNQPQHFGDGTRLSIL.

The table lists this clonotype with many counts. This chain links TRBV7-6 with TRBJ2-7; possibly TRBD2 for D (6 bases). V was cut by 1 base and J by 6 bases, with 16 bases left in between. Germline loops: CDR1 SGHVS, CDR2 FNYEAQ. The CDR3 loop spans 15 amino acids. The CDR3 DNA reads TGTGCCAGCAGCTTAGTCGGGGGAAGTGCCTCCGAGCAGTACTTC. It yields the protein CASSLVGGSASEQYF.

This clonotype was seen only a few times. The chain recombines TRBV9 with TRBJ2-2; possible D gene TRBD1, 6 bases. The germline V gene encodes CDR1 SGDLS and CDR2 YYNGEE. The CDR3 has 17 residues. Trimming removed 4 bases from V and 1 base from J, with 17 bases in between. The CDR3 DNA reads as TGTGCCAGCAGCATCCCCGGACAGAGAAAGAACACCGGGGAGCTGTTTTTT. This codes for CASSIPGQRKNTGELFF.

V gene TRBV4-1 combines with J gene TRBJ2-7; 12 positions match TRBD2. V was pared by 2 bases and J by 2 bases, with 1 base of the junction left unmatched. Germline V lookup: CDR1 MGHRA, CDR2 YSYEKL. The CDR3 has 15 residues. The CDR3 sequence is CASSQRLAGAYEQYF. In DNA, the CDR3 is TGCGCCAGCAGCCAAAGACTAGCGGGGGCCTACGAGCAGTACTTC.

In this sample, this clonotype turned up many times. The gene calls are TRBV7-9 and TRBJ2-7, with D perhaps matching TRBD1 (5 bases). Trimming stripped 7 bases from V and 0 bases from J, with 10 bases between. The CDR3 has 13 amino acids. Germline values: CDR1 SEHNR, CDR2 FQNEAQ (reference sequence). The DNA for the CDR3 is TGTGCCAGCAACCGACAGAGCTCCTACGAGCAGTACTTC. Its translation is CASNRQSSYEQYF.

V usage is TRBV9 and J usage is TRBJ2-1; either TRBD1 or TRBD2 may fit D (5 bases each). CDR3 length: 15 residues. Germline loops: CDR1 SGDLS, CDR2 YYNGEE. Trimming removed 4 bases from V and 4 bases from J, with 15 bases in between. The CDR3 nucleotides read TGTGCCAGCAGCCCCGGGACCCTCGTTTACAATGAGCAGTTCTTC. Translated: CASSPGTLVYNEQFF. Complete variable domain (other parts from reference TRBV9 and TRBJ2-1): DSGVTQTPKHLITATGQRVTLRCSPRSGDLSVYWYQQSLDQGLQFLIQYYNGEERAKGNILERFSAQQFPDLHSELNLSSLELGDSALYFCASSPGTLVYNEQFFGPGTRLTVL.

This clonotype has a count of ten or more. The chain recombines TRBV11-3 with TRBJ1-1, with 8 bases that match TRBD1. From germline, CDR1 is SGHNT and CDR2 YENEEA. With V trimmed by 1 base and J by 1 base, 2 bases remained unmatched. The CDR3 is made up of 15 amino acids. CDR3 DNA sequence: TGTGCCAGCAGCTTAGGAGGGACAGGGAACACTGAAGCTTTCTTT. The encoded protein is CASSLGGTGNTEAFF.

This clonotype was recorded a few times. The chain has TRBV24-1 and TRBJ2-7; D remains unclear. CDR1 and CDR2 from the germline V gene are KGHDR and SFDVKD. V was shortened by 4 bases and J by 6 bases, with 6 bases between the two germline ends. This CDR3 is built from 11 residues. The CDR3 protein is CATSEVTEQYF. The CDR3 bases are TGTGCCACCAGTGAAGTGACCGAGCAGTACTTC.

The rearrangement joins TRBV18 to TRBJ2-2; 7 bases line up with TRBD1. The CDR3 is made up of 18 amino acids. Germline loops: CDR1 KGHSH, CDR2 LQKENI. The ends lost 3 bases at V and 1 base at J; junction bases unmatched: 11. The CDR3 spells CASSPSGTEFLNTGELFF. In DNA, the CDR3 is TGTGCCAGCTCACCTTCGGGGACAGAGTTTTTGAACACCGGGGAGCTGTTTTTT.

This clonotype turned up a few times. This chain joins TRBV29-1 and TRBJ2-6; 7 bases match TRBD1. V lost 4 bases and J lost 0; bases outside the gene matches: 6. The CDR3 is 16 residues long. Germline loops: CDR1 SQVTM, CDR2 ANQGSEA. For the CDR3, the DNA is TGCAGCGTTGGGGACAGCTTAGACTCTGGGGCCAACGTCCTGACTTTC. Residues: CSVGDSLDSGANVLTF.

The chain recombines TRBV7-3 with TRBJ1-1, with TRBD1 matching 12 bases. Germline V gene data show CDR1 as SGHTA and CDR2 as FQGTGA. The V segment lost 1 base and the J segment 3 bases; nucleotides outside the gene matches: 12. The CDR3 is made up of 19 amino acids. This chain's CDR3 is CASSLIGLRDRGQDTEAFF. CDR3 bases: TGTGCCAGCAGCTTAATAGGTCTACGGGACAGGGGGCAGGACACTGAAGCTTTCTTT.

This clonotype was detected a few times. V usage is TRBV6-2 or TRBV6-3 and J usage is TRBJ2-2; D call uncertain. Germline CDR1 and CDR2: MNHEY and SVGEGT. V was cut by 4 bases and J by 1 base, with 16 bases left in between. CDR3 size: 17 residues. The CDR3 sequence: CASSSDRASLNTGELFF. The CDR3 DNA is TGTGCCAGCAGTTCCGATCGGGCCTCGTTGAACACCGGGGAGCTGTTTTTT.

This clonotype has only a few counts. The chain recombines TRBV4-1 with TRBJ1-1; D uncertain. Looked up from germline, CDR1 is MGHRA and CDR2 is YSYEKL. Trimming stripped 1 base from V and 1 base from J, with 10 bases between. The CDR3 covers 15 residues. CDR3 nucleotide sequence: TGCGCCAGCAGCCAAGCTTGGGCCGGGAACACTGAAGCTTTCTTT. Amino acid sequence: CASSQAWAGNTEAFF.

The CDR3 sequence: CATRGDRTAGYTF. CDR3 sequence (DNA): TGTGCCACCCGCGGGGACAGGACTGCTGGCTACACCTTC. The chain has TRBV15 and TRBJ1-2; 8 bases line up with TRBD1. Germline values: CDR1 LNHNV, CDR2 YYDKDF (reference sequence). The CDR3 has 13 amino acids. The V segment lost 8 bases and the J segment 7 bases; nucleotides outside the gene matches: 9.

A remark on this clonotype: A junction end diverges from the germline sequence, so it may reflect a read error. The CDR3 spells CANSVMAGTGNVGYTF. In DNA form, the CDR3 reads TGTGCCAACAGCGTGATGGCCGGGACAGGCAATGTGGGCTACACCTTC. The chain uses TRBV5-4 and TRBJ1-2; 8 bases fit TRBD1. CDR1 SGHNT and CDR2 YYREEE come from the germline V gene (reference sequence). There are 16 residues in the CDR3. Full variable domain (missing parts from reference TRBV5-4 and TRBJ1-2): ETGVTQSPTHLIKTRGQQVTLRCSSQSGHNTVSWYQQALGQGPQFIFQYYREEENGRGNFPPRFSGLQFPNYSSELNVNALELDDSALYLCANSVMAGTGNVGYTFGSGTRLTVV.

The J gene is TRBJ2-7, the V gene TRBV2; TRBD2 might be the D (5 bases). V gave up 5 bases and J gave up 6 bases, with 14 bases separating them. Germline lookup yields CDR1 SNHLY and CDR2 FYNNEI. The CDR3 runs 13 residues. In DNA form, the CDR3 reads TGTGCCAGCAGTTTCGGGGTTTTAGCCGAGCAGTACGTC. Amino acid sequence: CASSFGVLAEQYV.

The gene calls are TRBV20-1 and TRBJ2-7, with D uncertain. This CDR3 spans 14 amino acids. Trimming removed 3 bases at V and 6 bases at J, with 18 bases between. Germline V CDR1 and CDR2: DFQATT, SNEGSKA (reference sequence). This CDR3 reads CSARPDASLREQYV. The CDR3 DNA reads TGCAGTGCTAGGCCGGACGCGTCCCTTCGCGAGCAGTACGTC.

This sequence joins TRBV6-2 or TRBV6-3 and TRBJ2-7, with D unresolved. With 0 bases removed from V and 3 bases from J, the gap between germline ends came to 9 bases. Germline CDR1 and CDR2: MNHEY and SVGEGT. There are 14 residues in the CDR3. As DNA, the CDR3 is TGTGCCAGCAGTTACTCGCCAGGTCTCTACGAGCAGTACGTC. It translates to CASSYSPGLYEQYV.

This clonotype was seen many times. The V gene is TRBV6-6, the J gene TRBJ1-2; no reliable D call. V lost 8 bases and J lost 3, with 7 bases in between. This CDR3 is 11 amino acids long. Germline CDR1 and CDR2: MNHNY and SVGAGI (reference sequence). CDR3 sequence: CASGGDYGYTF. DNA for the CDR3: TGTGCCAGCGGAGGAGACTATGGCTACACCTTC.

On this clonotype itself: The junction and the germline gene differ at one end; a read error may be behind it. The genes are TRBV7-2 and TRBJ2-7, with D possibly being TRBD1 (5 bases). This CDR3 is 14 amino acids long. CDR1 and CDR2 (germline): SGHTA, FQGNSA. The CDR3 protein is CAGSPDRTPREQYF. The CDR3 nucleotides read TGTGCCGGCAGCCCCGACCGGACACCTCGGGAGCAGTACTTC.

This clonotype has ten or more counts. The chain links TRBV28 to TRBJ1-5; no firm D call. The germline V gene has CDR1 MDHEN and CDR2 SYDVKM. The CDR3 spans 15 residues. The V end lost 4 bases, the J end lost 9 bases, and 19 bases lay between the germline ends. The CDR3 DNA sequence: TGTGCCAGCAGTTCCGGCCTGACATCAGGTTGGCCCCAGCATTTT. Its protein product is CASSSGLTSGWPQHF. The whole variable domain, remainder taken from reference TRBV28 and TRBJ1-5, is DVKVTQSSRYLVKRTGEKVFLECVQDMDHENMFWYRQDPGLGLRLIYFSYDVKMKEKGDIPEGYSVSREKKERFSLILESASTNQTSMYLCASSSGLTSGWPQHFGDGTRLSIL.